This paragraph covers one T cell receptor beta chain sequence. What it recognizes is unknown. No donor was unhealthy or non-Caucasian. This sample was taken from a study of identical twins. In TCRdb, the 5' RACE reads were re-called with MiXCR into one record per CDR3 protein. The data show about 520,000 distinct CDR3 sequences, about 20% seen once. Study-level points and caveats: Low generation probability was overrepresented in out-of-frame alpha sequences shared by twins.

Per the germline V gene, CDR1 is DFQATT and CDR2 is SNEGSKA (reference sequence). The CDR3 spans 13 residues. The same sample was also used in a study of T cells expressing NK-cell markers. That study reports: Dominant NKG2C+ clonotypes in 5 or 6 donors made up about 1.0-7.0% of CD8+ T cells. Whether expanded NKG2C-expressing T cell clones recognize HCMV is unknown.

This sequence was found in a young woman in good health. The rearrangement links TRBV20-1 to TRBJ2-5; TRBD2 matches 7 bases. Sequencing was carried out using CD4+ T cells sorted from blood. CDR3 sequence reads: CSGLAEYQETQYF. CDR3 nucleotide sequence: TGCAGCGGGCTAGCGGAGTACCAAGAGACCCAGTACTTC.